The 25 T cell receptor beta chains given below trace back to one sample, sequenced in a study of blood T cell repertoires in COVID-19. TCRdb keeps only in-frame clones here, not all; method: immunoSEQ multiplex PCR. Of fewer than 110,000 clones listed, approximately 81% were seen once; the top ten hold around 4.4%. Specimen: peripheral blood. All receptors derive from a human donor in a cohort sampled during active COVID-19.

The chain combines TRBV30 with TRBJ2-1, with D perhaps TRBD1 (5 bases). Trimming cost V 5 bases and J 10 bases, with 12 bases left between them. This CDR3 spans 11 amino acids. Looked up from germline, CDR1 is GTSNPN and CDR2 is SVGIG (reference sequence). The CDR3 region has the DNA TGTGCCTGGGTCTCAAAGGGGGAGCAGTTCTTC. This translates into CAWVSKGEQFF.

This clone has just a few counts. This chain links TRBV27 with TRBJ1-6; 8 bases match TRBD1. The J segment lost 9 bases and the V segment lost 7 bases, leaving 14 bases of the junction unmatched. CDR1 is MNHEY, CDR2 SMNVEV, per germline (reference sequence). CDR3 size: 16 residues. The CDR3 DNA sequence: TGTGCCAGCACCCTGACAGGGGAGTTTTTAAGTTCACCCCTCCACTTT. The encoded protein is CASTLTGEFLSSPLHF.

This clone was observed a handful of times. The chain links TRBV28 to TRBJ2-1, with 9 bases identical to TRBD2. The CDR3 has 15 amino acids. V lost 6 bases and J lost 0; bases outside the gene matches: 3. Germline V gene data show CDR1 as MDHEN and CDR2 as SYDVKM. The CDR3 nucleotides read TGTGCCAGCAGGCGGACTAGCGCCTCCTACAATGAGCAGTTCTTC. As protein: CASRRTSASYNEQFF.

The CDR3 sequence: CASSFATGGANGYTF. CDR3 nucleotide sequence: TGTGCCAGCAGCTTTGCGACAGGGGGCGCTAATGGCTACACCTTC. The V call is TRBV7-9, the J call TRBJ1-2; 10 bases agree with TRBD1. This CDR3 is 15 amino acids long. In germline, CDR1 is SEHNR, CDR2 FQNEAQ (reference sequence). Trimming removed 3 bases from V and 6 bases from J; junction bases left unmatched: 7.

The chain uses TRBV27 and TRBJ1-2; D ambiguous. The CDR3 contains 14 residues. Germline CDR1 reads MNHEY; CDR2 reads SMNVEV (reference sequence). Between the trimmed V and J ends, which lost 4 bases and 0 bases, there was a span of 9 bases. CDR3 sequence (DNA): TGTGCCAGCAGTTATGCGGGAACTAACTATGGCTACACCTTC. It specifies CASSYAGTNYGYTF.

The chain combines TRBV18 with TRBJ1-2; 7 positions agree with TRBD1. Trimming at V came to 3 bases and at J to 4 bases, leaving 11 bases not matched to a gene. In germline, CDR1 is KGHSH, CDR2 LQKENI. The CDR3 totals 16 residues. In DNA, the CDR3 is TGTGCCAGCTCACCGCTCTCGGAACAGGGGACCTATGGCTACACCTTC. Its translation is CASSPLSEQGTYGYTF.

The chain joins TRBV9 to TRBJ1-5, with 7 positions matching TRBD1. The CDR3 has 14 amino acids. CDR1 is SGDLS, CDR2 YYNGEE, per germline. J lost 4 bases, V lost 4 bases, and 5 bases had no gene match. The CDR3 here is CASSQGQPNQPQHF. The CDR3 DNA reads TGTGCCAGCAGCCAGGGACAGCCAAATCAGCCCCAGCATTTT.

The chain links TRBV5-1 to TRBJ2-1; TRBD2 aligns across 12 bases. Per the germline V gene, CDR1 is SGHRS and CDR2 is YFSETQ. This CDR3 is 14 amino acids long. Trimming at V came to 0 bases and at J to 10 bases, leaving 2 bases not matched to a gene. CDR3: CASSLGGLAGEQFF. CDR3 DNA sequence: TGCGCCAGCAGCTTGGGGGGACTAGCGGGCGAGCAGTTCTTC. The full variable domain, in which reference TRBV5-1 and TRBJ2-1 provide the parts outside the CDR3, is KAGVTQTPRYLIKTRGQQVTLSCSPISGHRSVSWYQQTPGQGLQFLFEYFSETQRNKGNFPGRFSGRQFSNSRSEMNVSTLELGDSALYLCASSLGGLAGEQFFGPGTRLTVL.

The chain combines TRBV18 with TRBJ1-3; D not resolved. Germline V CDR1 and CDR2: KGHSH, LQKENI. The ends were cut back, 3 bases at V and 3 bases at J, with 6 bases in the middle. The CDR3 is made up of 13 amino acids. The CDR3 loop reads CASSPGGGNTIYF. In DNA, the CDR3 is TGTGCCAGCTCACCGGGAGGTGGAAACACCATATATTTT.

The chain combines TRBV5-1 with TRBJ2-1; D perhaps matches TRBD1 (9 bases). Germline V gives CDR1 SGHRS, CDR2 YFSETQ. V was trimmed by 4 bases and J by 0 bases, leaving 23 bases between them. The CDR3 contains 19 residues. This chain's CDR3 is CASSGGTGWSGSSYNEQFF. The CDR3 nucleotides are TGCGCCAGCAGCGGCGGGACAGGGTGGAGCGGGAGCTCCTACAATGAGCAGTTCTTC.

This sequence joins TRBV20-1 and TRBJ1-3, with D unclear. The CDR3 sequence is 11 residues long. Per germline, CDR1 DFQATT and CDR2 SNEGSKA (reference sequence). CDR3 protein: CVGRGGNTIYF. The CDR3 DNA follows: TGCGTCGGGCGGGGTGGAAACACCATATATTTT.

This sequence joins TRBV29-1 and TRBJ2-2; D is uncertain. CDR3 length equals 16 residues. Germline V gene data show CDR1 as SQVTM and CDR2 as ANQGSEA. Between the trimmed V and J ends, which lost 0 bases and 0 bases, there was a span of 11 bases. The CDR3 loop reads CSVEEGSGSNTGELFF. CDR3 in DNA: TGCAGCGTTGAAGAAGGTTCAGGATCGAACACCGGGGAGCTGTTTTTT.

The V gene is TRBV3-1 (or the pseudogene TRBV3-2), the J gene TRBJ2-7; perhaps TRBD1 as D (6 bases). The V gene lost 4 bases and the J gene lost 4 bases, with 11 bases spanning the gap. Germline V gene lookup returns CDR1 LGHDT and CDR2 YNNKEL (reference sequence). CDR3 length: 13 residues. The CDR3 reads CASSPRQAYEQYF. CDR3 DNA sequence: TGTGCCAGCAGCCCCCGACAGGCTTACGAGCAGTACTTC.

The rearrangement links TRBV4-2 to TRBJ1-5; TRBD1 is a possible D gene (6 bases). The CDR3 runs 15 residues. V lost 3 bases, J lost 0 bases, and 9 bases lay in between. Germline values: CDR1 LGHNA, CDR2 YNFKEQ. CDR3 nucleotides: TGTGCCAGCAGCCAGGACAGTAATAGCAATCAGCCCCAGCATTTT. It codes for CASSQDSNSNQPQHF.

The V call is TRBV7-2, the J call TRBJ2-7, with 8 bases aligning to TRBD2. The CDR3 runs to 16 residues. J gave up 3 bases and V 0 bases, and 7 bases lay outside the gene matches. Germline assignment: CDR1 SGHTA and CDR2 FQGNSA. CDR3 in amino acids: CASSLAATSANYEQYF. As DNA, the CDR3 is TGTGCCAGCAGCTTAGCGGCGACTAGCGCGAACTACGAGCAGTACTTC.

This chain connects TRBV19 to TRBJ2-1, with TRBD2 matching over 15 bases. The CDR3 has 16 residues. V was clipped by 5 bases and J by 8 bases; unmatched bases: 7. Germline V gene lookup returns CDR1 LNHDA and CDR2 SQIVND (reference sequence). CDR3 nucleotides: TGTGCCAGTAGTGCCCGGACTAGCGGGAGGGGAGATGAGCAGTTCTTC. Amino acid sequence: CASSARTSGRGDEQFF.

This rearrangement joins TRBV2 to TRBJ2-6, with D possibly TRBD1 on 6 matching bases. Trimming removed 3 bases at V and 0 bases at J, with 9 bases between. CDR3 length equals 16 residues. Germline values: CDR1 SNHLY, CDR2 FYNNEI. The DNA for the CDR3 is TGTGCCAGCAGTGAGGACAGAATCTCTGGGGCCAACGTCCTGACTTTC. This encodes CASSEDRISGANVLTF. The whole variable domain, filled in from reference TRBV2 and TRBJ2-6, reads EPEVTQTPSHQVTQMGQEVILRCVPISNHLYFYWYRQILGQKVEFLVSFYNNEISEKSEIFDDQFSVERPDGSNFTLKIRSTKLEDSAMYFCASSEDRISGANVLTFGAGSRLTVL.

This clone has only one observation. V and J are TRBV9 and TRBJ2-7, with 7 positions matching TRBD2. With V trimmed by 3 bases and J by 4 bases, 7 bases remained unmatched. Germline CDR1 and CDR2: SGDLS and YYNGEE. The CDR3 contains 14 residues. The CDR3 coding sequence is TGTGCCAGCAGCGGGCCTCCGGGGGGATACGAGCAGTACTTC. This translates into CASSGPPGGYEQYF.

V gene TRBV7-2 combines with J gene TRBJ2-3, with 11 bases aligning to TRBD2. Germline trimming cut 4 bases from V and 3 bases from J; bases unmatched to any gene: 3. The CDR3 is 15 residues long. Germline CDR1 SGHTA, CDR2 FQGNSA. CDR3 sequence reads: CASSYSSGRTDTQYF. CDR3 nucleotide sequence: TGTGCCAGCAGCTACTCTAGCGGGAGGACAGATACGCAGTATTTT.

The V call is TRBV5-1, the J call TRBJ1-4, with a tentative D call TRBD1 (5 bases). This CDR3 has 14 residues. CDR1 is SGHRS and CDR2 is YFSETQ in the germline V gene. V dropped 0 bases and J dropped 8 bases, with 11 bases sitting between them. The CDR3 spells CASSLGQSLEKLFF. CDR3 bases: TGCGCCAGCAGCTTGGGACAGAGCTTGGAAAAACTGTTTTTT.

The rearrangement joins TRBV7-8 to TRBJ2-7; a possible D gene is TRBD2 (6 bases). The germline CDR1 and CDR2 sequences are SGHVS and FQNEAQ. The CDR3 has 17 amino acids. V lost 2 bases, J lost 7 bases, and 24 bases lay in between. CDR3 amino acids: CASSLTSGAGSPLEQYF. CDR3 in DNA: TGTGCCAGCAGCTTAACTTCAGGCGCGGGATCCCCCCTAGAGCAGTACTTC.

CDR3 sequence: CASSLDLAEALQYF. The CDR3 DNA follows: TGTGCCAGCAGCTTAGATTTAGCGGAGGCCCTTCAGTACTTC. The chain is built from TRBV7-9 and TRBJ2-7, with a tentative D call TRBD2 (6 bases). This CDR3 spans 14 amino acids. The germline V gene encodes CDR1 SEHNR and CDR2 FQNEAQ (reference sequence). V lost 1 base to trimming and J lost 10 bases, with 17 bases between them. Filled out from reference TRBV7-9 and TRBJ2-7, the complete variable domain reads DTGVSQNPRHKITKRGQNVTFRCDPISEHNRLYWYRQTLGQGPEFLTYFQNEAQLEKSRLLSDRFSAERPKGSFSTLEIQRTEQGDSAMYLCASSLDLAEALQYFGPGTRLTVT.

This rearrangement joins TRBV28 to TRBJ1-2; 7 bases fit TRBD1. The CDR3 loop spans 14 amino acids. Per the germline V gene, CDR1 is MDHEN and CDR2 is SYDVKM. V trimming: 3 bases; J trimming: 3 bases; junction bases outside the gene matches: 4. CDR3 protein: CASSFGGTDYGYTF. The CDR3 bases are TGTGCCAGCAGTTTCGGCGGGACAGACTATGGCTACACCTTC.

The rearrangement uses TRBV11-2 and TRBJ2-1; 10 bases fit TRBD2. Germline V gene lookup returns CDR1 SGHAT and CDR2 FQNNGV. J gave up 7 bases and V 4 bases, and 4 bases lay outside the gene matches. The CDR3 is 14 residues long. The chain's CDR3 is CASSSRTSGNEQFF. Written as DNA, the CDR3 is TGTGCCAGCAGCTCTAGGACTAGCGGTAATGAGCAGTTCTTC.

The V and J genes are TRBV24-1 and TRBJ1-3; maybe TRBD1 (6 bases). The germline V and J ends were trimmed by 5 bases and 3 bases, with 7 bases remaining between them. This CDR3 has 13 residues. Germline V lookup: CDR1 KGHDR, CDR2 SFDVKD. In nucleotides, the CDR3 is TGTGCCACCAGTGCCAGGGGTGGAAACACCATATATTTT. This gives the protein CATSARGGNTIYF.